A selection of T cell receptor beta chains follows, all from one sample in a study of cytomegalovirus exposure and HLA in healthy donors. The method was immunoSEQ multiplex PCR; TCRdb's version includes in-frame clones alone and lacks a portion of them. The sample yields approximately 150,000 clones, roughly 83% seen once. The sequencing input was PBMCs. These receptors originate from a man younger than 45 in good health and CMV-seropositive. CDR3s include the opening cysteine and the closing phenylalanine or tryptophan. The D gene is left open where the match is weak.

d_call,j_call,v_call,cdr3_nt,cdr3_aa
-,TRBJ2-1,TRBV30,TGTGCCTGGGAGCCGGGAGACTACAATGAGCAGTTCTTC,CAWEPGDYNEQFF
TRBD1,TRBJ2-7,TRBV28,TGTGCCAGCAGTACCCGACAGGGGGGAAGCGAGCAGTACTTC,CASSTRQGGSEQYF
-,TRBJ1-5,TRBV7-9,TGTGCCAGCAGCTCCGGGGTTTTTCCCCAGCATTTT,CASSSGVFPQHF
-,TRBJ2-5,TRBV7-2,TGTGCCAGCAGCTCCGGGTCAAAAGAGACCCAGTACTTC,CASSSGSKETQYF
-,TRBJ1-2,TRBV13,TGTGCCAGCAGCTTAGTTATGGGGCAGGGCGGTGGCTACACCTTC,CASSLVMGQGGGYTF
-,TRBJ2-1,TRBV4-3,TGCGCCAGCAGCCAGTCCGGGTTTGGCTACAATGAGCAGTTCTTC,CASSQSGFGYNEQFF
-,TRBJ1-4,TRBV4-1,TGCGCCAGCAGCCAACCAGGGTGGGCTAATGAAAAACTGTTTTTT,CASSQPGWANEKLFF
-,TRBJ2-1,TRBV15,TGTGCCACCAGCAGGCGGGGCGGACATTTCCCCTACAATGAGCAGTTCTTC,CATSRRGGHFPYNEQFF
TRBD1,TRBJ2-7,TRBV28,TGTGCCAGCACATCCCCGGGACAGGGGTCCCACGAGCAGTACTTC,CASTSPGQGSHEQYF
TRBD2,TRBJ2-1,TRBV7-6,TGTGCCAGCAGCTTAGTCCCTAGCGGGGGGTCCAATGAGCAGTTCTTC,CASSLVPSGGSNEQFF
-,TRBJ2-7,TRBV21-1,-,CASSKVGQGILRGQYF